Each of the 11 T cell receptor beta chains below was sequenced from the same sample in a study of control samples from healthy donors and cancer patients. Measured with immunoSEQ multiplex PCR; TCRdb has only the in-frame clones, and not every one. Here the sample table reports around 190,000 clones. Sequenced: blood. Source of these receptors: a woman aged 30 to 39 in good health.

CDR3 DNA sequence: TGTGCCAGCAGCTTAGGACTAGCGGGGGGGATTTACGAGCAGTACTTC. It is translated as CASSLGLAGGIYEQYF. This sequence joins TRBV11-2 and TRBJ2-7; 14 bases map to TRBD2. Germline trimming cut 1 base from V and 4 bases from J; bases unmatched to any gene: 3. CDR1 is SGHAT, CDR2 FQNNGV, per germline. This CDR3 contains 16 residues.

This chain uses TRBV29-1 with TRBJ1-3; D unclear. The V end was cut by 7 bases, the J end by 4 bases, with 20 bases between. CDR1 and CDR2 (germline): SQVTM, ANQGSEA. The CDR3 covers 15 residues. The CDR3 region has the DNA TGCAGCGCCGTTCCGGGGATGGATCCCGGAAACACCATATATTTT. It encodes CSAVPGMDPGNTIYF.

CDR3 protein: CASSLGQVYGYTF. CDR3 DNA: TGTGCCAGCAGCCTCGGACAGGTTTATGGCTACACCTTC. The chain couples TRBV3-1 (or the pseudogene TRBV3-2) to TRBJ1-2, with 7 bases aligning to TRBD1. CDR1 is LGHDT, CDR2 YNNKEL, per germline (reference sequence). The CDR3 extends over 13 amino acids. Trimming at V came to 4 bases and at J to 5 bases, leaving 4 bases not matched to a gene.

The chain carries TRBV6-6 and TRBJ2-7, with 7 nucleotides matching TRBD1. Trimming at V came to 6 bases and at J to 0 bases, leaving 11 bases not matched to a gene. The CDR3 consists of 16 residues. Germline V gene data show CDR1 as MNHNY and CDR2 as SVGAGI (reference sequence). Written as DNA, the CDR3 is TGTGCCAGCAGCGTCTCTCCCGGGACAGACTCCTACGAGCAGTACTTC. Amino acids: CASSVSPGTDSYEQYF.

The V and J genes are TRBV7-2 and TRBJ2-3; 10 bases match TRBD2. The CDR3 spans 16 residues. Germline loops: CDR1 SGHTA, CDR2 FQGNSA. V was pared by 0 bases and J by 1 base, with 1 base of the junction left unmatched. The CDR3 nucleotides read TGTGCCAGCAGCTTAGCCCTAGCGGGGGGCACAGATACGCAGTATTTT. This encodes CASSLALAGGTDTQYF.

The V gene is TRBV25-1, the J gene TRBJ1-5, with D perhaps matching TRBD1 (5 bases). Germline-derived CDR1 and CDR2 are MGHDK and SYGVNS. The V end was cut by 3 bases, the J end by 4 bases, with 10 bases between. CDR3 length equals 14 residues. The CDR3 DNA is TGTGCCAGCAGTGAGGGGCACCTTAATCAGCCCCAGCATTTT. Translating gives CASSEGHLNQPQHF. The entire variable domain, with the rest obtained from reference TRBV25-1 and TRBJ1-5, is as follows: EADIYQTPRYLVIGTGKKITLECSQTMGHDKMYWYQQDPGMELHLIHYSYGVNSTEKGDLSSESTVSRIRTEHFPLTLESARPSHTSQYLCASSEGHLNQPQHFGDGTRLSIL.

The chain couples TRBV12-3 or TRBV12-4 to TRBJ1-2; the D gene is possibly TRBD1 (5 bases). V shed 3 bases and J shed 8 bases, with 13 bases lying between them. The CDR3 runs 13 residues. The CDR3 sequence: CASSFEVRGGYTF. CDR3 DNA sequence: TGTGCCAGCAGTTTCGAGGTGAGGGGCGGCTACACCTTC.

The chain employs TRBV10-2 and TRBJ2-5, with a tentative D call TRBD2 (5 bases). This CDR3 contains 14 residues. Germline loops: CDR1 WSHSY, CDR2 SAAADI. Trimming left V 4 bases short and J 0 bases short, with 9 bases between. CDR3 sequence reads: CASSAGVYQETQYF. CDR3 in DNA: TGCGCCAGCAGTGCCGGGGTGTACCAAGAGACCCAGTACTTC.

The chain recombines TRBV15 with TRBJ2-5; D unresolved. This CDR3 is 15 amino acids long. Trimming took off 0 bases at V and 1 base at J, with 9 bases between the two ends. CDR1 LNHNV and CDR2 YYDKDF come from the germline V gene (reference sequence). CDR3 region: CATSREWVSQETQYF. CDR3 bases: TGTGCCACCAGCAGAGAATGGGTCAGCCAAGAGACCCAGTACTTC. Supplemented by reference TRBV15 and TRBJ2-5, the full variable domain reads DAMVIQNPRYQVTQFGKPVTLSCSQTLNHNVMYWYQQKSSQAPKLLFHYYDKDFNNEADTPDNFQSRRPNTSFCFLDIRSPGLGDTAMYLCATSREWVSQETQYFGPGTRLLVL.

V and J are TRBV29-1 and TRBJ2-1; TRBD2 aligns across 10 bases. Trimming cost V 5 bases and J 3 bases; bases outside gene matches: 4. The CDR3 consists of 14 residues. In germline, CDR1 is SQVTM, CDR2 ANQGSEA. DNA of the CDR3: TGCAGCGTTACGGGACTAGCGATCTACAATGAGCAGTTCTTC. Residues: CSVTGLAIYNEQFF.

V is TRBV6-6 and J is TRBJ1-5, with TRBD1 as a possible D gene (6 bases). The CDR3 is 15 amino acids. The germline V and J ends were trimmed by 6 bases and 0 bases, with 12 bases remaining between them. Germline CDR1 MNHNY, CDR2 SVGAGI (reference sequence). The CDR3 DNA is TGTGCCAGCAGGAACAGGGTTTATAGCAATCAGCCCCAGCATTTT. Translation: CASRNRVYSNQPQHF.